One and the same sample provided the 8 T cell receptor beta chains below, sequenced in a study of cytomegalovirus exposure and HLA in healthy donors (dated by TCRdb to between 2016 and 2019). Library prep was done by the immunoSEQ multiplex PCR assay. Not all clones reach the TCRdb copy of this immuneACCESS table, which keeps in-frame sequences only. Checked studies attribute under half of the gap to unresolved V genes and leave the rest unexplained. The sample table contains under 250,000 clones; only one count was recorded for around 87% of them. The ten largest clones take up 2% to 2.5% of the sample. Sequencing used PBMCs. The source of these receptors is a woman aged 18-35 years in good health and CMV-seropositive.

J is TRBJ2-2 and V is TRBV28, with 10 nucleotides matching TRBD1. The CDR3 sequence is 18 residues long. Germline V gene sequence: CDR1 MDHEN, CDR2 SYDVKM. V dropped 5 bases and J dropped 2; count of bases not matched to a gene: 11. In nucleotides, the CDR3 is TGTGCCAGCAGTCTGGCGGGGACAGGGGCTTTTAACACCGGGGAGCTGTTTTTT. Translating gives CASSLAGTGAFNTGELFF. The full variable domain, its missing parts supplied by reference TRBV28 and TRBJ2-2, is DVKVTQSSRYLVKRTGEKVFLECVQDMDHENMFWYRQDPGLGLRLIYFSYDVKMKEKGDIPEGYSVSREKKERFSLILESASTNQTSMYLCASSLAGTGAFNTGELFFGEGSRLTVL.

The chain's CDR3 is CASSNQGRTTGELFF. DNA of the CDR3: TGTGCCAGTAGTAACCAGGGTAGAACCACCGGGGAGCTGTTTTTT. This rearrangement joins TRBV19 to TRBJ2-2; tentatively, D is TRBD1 (5 bases). This CDR3 has 15 residues. Deletions cut 4 bases from V and 4 bases from J, with 13 bases between. Germline values: CDR1 LNHDA, CDR2 SQIVND (reference sequence).

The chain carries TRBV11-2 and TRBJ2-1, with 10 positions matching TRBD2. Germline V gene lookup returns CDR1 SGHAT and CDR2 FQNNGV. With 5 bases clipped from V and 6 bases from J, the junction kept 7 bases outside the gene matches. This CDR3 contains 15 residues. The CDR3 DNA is TGTGCCAGCAGCCCTCGACTAGCGGGTACCAATGAGCAGTTCTTC. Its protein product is CASSPRLAGTNEQFF.

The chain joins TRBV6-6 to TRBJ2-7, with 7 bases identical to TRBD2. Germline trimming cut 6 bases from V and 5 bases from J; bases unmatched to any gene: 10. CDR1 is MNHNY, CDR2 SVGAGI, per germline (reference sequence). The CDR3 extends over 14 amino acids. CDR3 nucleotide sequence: TGTGCCAGCAGGGAGGCGGGAGTCAGGAACGAGCAGTACTTC. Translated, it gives CASREAGVRNEQYF.

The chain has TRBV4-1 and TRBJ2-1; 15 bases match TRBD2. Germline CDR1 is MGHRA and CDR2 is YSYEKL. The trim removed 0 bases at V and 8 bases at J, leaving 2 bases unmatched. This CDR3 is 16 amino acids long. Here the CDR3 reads CASSQEGLAGGYEQFF. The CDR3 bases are TGCGCCAGCAGCCAAGAGGGACTAGCGGGGGGATATGAGCAGTTCTTC.

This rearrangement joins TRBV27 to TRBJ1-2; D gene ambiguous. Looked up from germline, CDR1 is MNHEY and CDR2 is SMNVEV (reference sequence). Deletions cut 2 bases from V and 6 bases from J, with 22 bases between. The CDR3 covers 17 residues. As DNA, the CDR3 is TGTGCCAGCAGTTTAGACCGCGCGGCGGCTACCACGGATGGCTACACCTTC. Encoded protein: CASSLDRAAATTDGYTF.

Written as DNA, the CDR3 is TGCAGCGTTGACCCCGCGGAGACAGAAGAGACCCAGTACTTC. It codes for CSVDPAETEETQYF. V usage is TRBV29-1 and J usage is TRBJ2-5; D might be TRBD1 (5 bases). In germline, CDR1 is SQVTM, CDR2 ANQGSEA. This CDR3 is 14 amino acids long. V was cut by 3 bases and J by 3 bases, with 14 bases left in between.

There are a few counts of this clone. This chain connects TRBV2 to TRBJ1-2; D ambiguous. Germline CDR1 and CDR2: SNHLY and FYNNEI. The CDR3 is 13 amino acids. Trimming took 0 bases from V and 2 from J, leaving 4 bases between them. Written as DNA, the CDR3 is TGTGCCAGCAGTGAAGCAATAAACTATGGCTACACCTTC. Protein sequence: CASSEAINYGYTF.